These T cell receptor beta chains were read from a single sample in a study of cytomegalovirus exposure and HLA in healthy donors. Clones were sequenced by immunoSEQ multiplex PCR, and TCRdb holds only the in-frame ones, with some missing. The data contain about 82,000 clones, around three fifths of them singletons. The sample was PBMCs. Receptor source: a woman between 50 and 59 years old in good health and CMV-seropositive. Both conserved end residues are part of each CDR3. D genes are given only for firm matches. Clone size is shown for a subset of rows, as once, few, many or a class of expanded clone.

few	TRBV5-4	15	TRBD2	TRBJ2-1	CASSLAASGGNEQFF	TGTGCCAGCAGCTTGGCGGCTAGCGGGGGGAATGAGCAGTTCTTC
few	TRBV6-1	14	TRBD1	TRBJ1-2	CASSELRTGEGYTF	TGTGCCAGCAGTGAATTGAGGACAGGGGAGGGCTACACCTTC
.	TRBV5-1	14	TRBD2	TRBJ2-7	CASSRTSGGVEQYF	TGCGCCAGCAGCCGGACTAGCGGGGGGGTCGAGCAGTACTTC
few	TRBV7-7	13	TRBD1	TRBJ2-5	CASRGQGQETQYF	TGTGCCAGTCGGGGACAGGGGCAAGAGACCCAGTACTTC
few	TRBV5-4	15	.	TRBJ1-1	CASSLAVGGNTEAFF	TGTGCCAGCAGCTTGGCCGTGGGGGGGAACACTGAAGCTTTCTTT
.	TRBV20-1	11	.	TRBJ2-5	CSASRAETQYF	TGCAGTGCTAGCAGGGCAGAGACCCAGTACTTC
.	TRBV28	14	TRBD1	TRBJ2-7	CASTTTGGIYEQYF	TGTGCCAGCACCACGACAGGGGGTATCTACGAGCAGTACTTC
.	TRBV7-2	11	.	TRBJ2-7	CASSFYYEQYF	TGTGCCAGCAGCTTCTACTACGAGCAGTACTTC
few	TRBV5-1	13	.	TRBJ2-1	CASSPLSYNEQFF	TGCGCCAGCAGCCCTTTGAGCTACAATGAGCAGTTCTTC
.	TRBV5-1	14	.	TRBJ2-2	CASSLGQNTGELFF	TGCGCCAGCAGCCTCGGACAGAACACCGGGGAGCTGTTTTTT
.	TRBV5-1	14	TRBD1	TRBJ2-2	CASSLTGATGELFF	TGCGCCAGCAGCTTAACAGGGGCCACCGGGGAGCTGTTTTTT
.	TRBV2	15	.	TRBJ2-1	CASRAGTRLGDEQFF	TGTGCCAGCAGGGCCGGGACTCGTCTAGGGGATGAGCAGTTCTTC
.	TRBV29-1	11	.	TRBJ1-1	CSVRGAHEAFF	TGCAGCGTCCGGGGGGCGCACGAAGCTTTCTTT
few	TRBV5-1	15	.	TRBJ2-7	CASSLTRQAPYEQYF	TGCGCCAGCAGCCTAACCCGACAGGCCCCCTACGAGCAGTACTTC
.	TRBV6-1	15	TRBD2	TRBJ2-7	CASSEGLAGAYEQYF	TGTGCCAGCAGTGAAGGACTAGCGGGGGCCTACGAGCAGTACTTC
.	TRBV5-1	17	TRBD2	TRBJ2-1	CASSLGSGGGAGDEQFF	TGCGCCAGCAGCTTGGGCAGTGGCGGGGGGGCCGGCGATGAGCAGTTCTTC
few	TRBV7-9	14	TRBD1	TRBJ1-5	CASSLGQGGQPQHF	TGTGCCAGCAGCTTAGGACAGGGAGGTCAGCCCCAGCATTTT
few	TRBV9	18	.	TRBJ1-2	CASSVEGLLSAGPYRYTF	TGTGCCAGCAGCGTAGAGGGGTTATTGAGCGCTGGACCCTATCGCTACACCTTC
.	TRBV28	15	.	TRBJ1-1	CASSLRWTEKVEAFF	TGTGCCAGCAGTTTAAGGTGGACAGAGAAGGTTGAAGCTTTCTTT
.	TRBV7-3	15	TRBD1	TRBJ2-5	CASSPGTGKQETQYF	TGTGCCAGCAGCCCCGGGACAGGGAAGCAAGAGACCCAGTACTTC
.	TRBV4-2	12	.	TRBJ1-5	CASSTGSQPQHF	TGTGCCAGCAGTACGGGGAGTCAGCCCCAGCATTTT
few	TRBV11-2	13	.	TRBJ1-1	CASSFRGHTEAFF	TGTGCCAGCAGCTTCAGGGGACACACTGAAGCTTTCTTT
.	TRBV6-5	15	TRBD2	TRBJ2-5	CASSYSRLAEETQYF	TGTGCCAGCAGTTACTCGAGGCTAGCGGAAGAGACCCAGTACTTC
once	TRBV19	17	TRBD1	TRBJ2-7	CASSRNGGGTGEVRRYF	TGTGCCAGTTCGAGGAATGGAGGGGGGACAGGGGAGGTACGGCGGTACTTC
once	TRBV10-3	14	TRBD1	TRBJ1-2	CAIKTGGLVYGYTF	TGTGCCATCAAGACAGGGGGCTTGGTCTATGGCTACACCTTC
few	TRBV7-9	14	TRBD1	TRBJ2-7	CASSIQGVSDEQYF	TGTGCCAGCAGCATTCAGGGGGTCAGCGACGAGCAGTACTTC
.	TRBV29-1	13	TRBD1	TRBJ2-7	CSVVGTEPYEQHF	TGCAGCGTTGTAGGGACAGAGCCCTACGAGCAGCACTTC
once	TRBV6-5	12	.	TRBJ1-2	CASRTGRYGYTF	TGTGCCAGCAGGACAGGACGGTATGGCTACACCTTC
.	TRBV7-9	15	.	TRBJ2-2	CASSSTTDGTGELFF	TGTGCCAGCAGCTCTACGACAGACGGCACCGGGGAGCTGTTTTTT
few	TRBV5-1	16	TRBD1	TRBJ1-4	CASSLGPGQGNEKLFF	TGCGCCAGCAGCTTGGGGCCGGGACAGGGGAATGAAAAACTGTTTTTT
few	TRBV7-9	14	.	TRBJ2-2	CASTGTQNTGELFF	TGTGCCAGCACCGGGACTCAGAACACCGGGGAGCTGTTTTTT
few	TRBV7-9	15	.	TRBJ2-4	CASSLARGSGNIQYF	TGTGCCAGCAGCTTAGCGCGAGGGTCTGGAAACATTCAGTACTTC
.	TRBV27	15	TRBD2	TRBJ2-1	CASSLLSSGGGEQFF	TGTGCCAGCAGTTTACTGTCTAGCGGGGGTGGTGAGCAGTTCTTC
few	TRBV11-3	15	.	TRBJ2-5	CASSLGAGLGETQYF	TGTGCCAGCAGTTTGGGGGCGGGTTTAGGGGAGACCCAGTACTTC
few	TRBV30	13	.	TRBJ1-2	CAWTPSGGLGYTF	TGTGCCTGGACTCCTAGCGGGGGGCTGGGCTACACCTTC
.	TRBV10-3	13	.	TRBJ2-7	CAISEDGQGGQYF	TGTGCCATCAGTGAGGACGGACAAGGCGGGCAGTACTTC
.	TRBV19	15	TRBD1	TRBJ1-5	CASSRQGASDQPQHF	TGTGCCAGTAGTCGACAGGGGGCCTCGGATCAGCCCCAGCATTTT
.	TRBV4-3	14	.	TRBJ2-7	CASSQVRGIGEQYF	TGCGCCAGCAGCCAAGTCCGGGGTATCGGAGAGCAGTACTTC
few	TRBV15	15	.	TRBJ1-2	CATSTTRVGGYGYTF	TGTGCCACCAGCACAACCAGGGTTGGCGGCTATGGCTACACCTTC
.	TRBV27	13	TRBD1	TRBJ2-1	CASSSGQINEQFF	TGTGCCAGCAGTTCGGGACAGATAAATGAGCAGTTCTTC
.	TRBV5-1	15	TRBD2	TRBJ2-3	CASSLVGRTTDTQYF	TGCGCCAGCAGCTTGGTCGGGAGGACCACAGATACGCAGTATTTT
.	TRBV7-2	14	TRBD1	TRBJ1-2	CASRNVQGAHGYTF	TGTGCCAGCAGGAACGTACAGGGGGCCCATGGCTACACCTTC
.	TRBV5-6	15	.	TRBJ1-5	CASSLGTYSNQPQHF	TGTGCCAGCAGCTTGGGAACATATAGCAATCAGCCCCAGCATTTT
.	TRBV10-3	14	TRBD1	TRBJ1-5	CAISGTGDDQPQHF	TGTGCCATCAGTGGGACAGGGGACGATCAGCCCCAGCATTTT
few	TRBV4-2	12	TRBD1	TRBJ1-1	CASSPTGNEAFF	TGTGCCAGCAGCCCGACAGGGAATGAAGCTTTCTTT
once	TRBV7-9	14	.	TRBJ2-7	CASSQQTNSYEQYF	TGTGCCAGCAGCCAACAGACTAACTCCTACGAGCAGTACTTC
.	TRBV6-1	16	TRBD2	TRBJ2-3	CASSERGGQSTDTQYF	TGTGCCAGCAGTGAGCGGGGGGGCCAAAGCACAGATACGCAGTATTTT
.	TRBV6-1	13	.	TRBJ2-7	CASRESGLGEQYF	TGTGCCAGCAGAGAAAGCGGCTTGGGCGAGCAGTACTTC
.	TRBV7-2	15	TRBD1	TRBJ2-7	CASSLARGQGYEQYF	TGTGCCAGCAGCTTAGCGCGTGGACAGGGCTACGAGCAGTACTTC
few	TRBV6-4	13	.	TRBJ2-7	CASSAAGSYEQYF	TGTGCCAGCAGTGCAGCCGGGTCCTACGAGCAGTACTTC
.	TRBV9	16	.	TRBJ2-2	CASSVGGGANTGELFF	TGTGCCAGCAGCGTAGGGGGGGGCGCGAACACCGGGGAGCTGTTTTTT
few	TRBV2	14	.	TRBJ2-7	CASSDAGWPYEQYF	TGTGCCAGCAGTGACGCGGGATGGCCCTACGAGCAGTACTTC
.	TRBV6-1	15	TRBD1	TRBJ1-3	CASSRDRASGNTIYF	TGTGCCAGCAGTCGGGACAGGGCCTCTGGAAACACCATATATTTT
.	TRBV30	13	.	TRBJ1-3	CAWSARELNTIYF	TGTGCCTGGAGTGCCAGGGAATTAAACACCATATATTTT
once	TRBV30	13	TRBD2	TRBJ2-5	CAWSGGGLETQYF	TGTGCCTGGAGTGGGGGGGGGTTGGAGACCCAGTACTTC